This T cell receptor (beta chain) was sequenced for a study of low-dose radiotherapy and immunotherapy resistance in tumors. Study background: Cohort 1 was treated with 0.5 Gy per fraction at 2-week intervals, amounting to 6.5 Gy overall.

Of note for this clonotype: A far larger clone differs by one base, so this is likely a read error.

TRAV and TRBV primers primed cDNA for both TCRalpha and TCRbeta. TCR amplification involved about 19 PCR cycles with a constant-region primer and V-primer adapter. TCRdb re-called the reads through MiXCR, storing one row per CDR3 protein. The sample lists 65,000 to 100,000 distinct CDR3 sequences; 15% to 20% were seen once. As to time point: before trial treatment. Advanced solid tumors without tumor-infiltrating lymphocytes were required for inclusion. The CDR3 extends over 12 amino acids. The germline V gene has CDR1 MDHEN and CDR2 SYDVKM. The receptor was isolated from a male donor with prostate cancer. The V call is TRBV28, the J call TRBJ1-2; D ambiguous. This material consisted of PBMCs, taken before treatment. The CDR3 DNA reads TGTACCACCAGTGACCCCTTTTATGGCTACACCTTC. Translated: CTTSDPFYGYTF.